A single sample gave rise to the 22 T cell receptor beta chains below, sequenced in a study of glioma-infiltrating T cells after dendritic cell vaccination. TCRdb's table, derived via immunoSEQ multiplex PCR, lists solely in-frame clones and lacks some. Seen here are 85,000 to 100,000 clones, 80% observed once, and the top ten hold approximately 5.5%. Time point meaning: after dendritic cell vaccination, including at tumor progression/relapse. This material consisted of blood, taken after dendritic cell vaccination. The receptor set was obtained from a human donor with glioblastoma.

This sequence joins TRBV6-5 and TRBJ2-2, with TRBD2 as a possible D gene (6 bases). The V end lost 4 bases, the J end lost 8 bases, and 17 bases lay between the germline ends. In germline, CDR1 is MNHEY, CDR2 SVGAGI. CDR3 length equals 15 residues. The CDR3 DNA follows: TGTGCCAGCAGTTGGGGGACGGACTATTCTGGGGAGCTGTTTTTT. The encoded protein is CASSWGTDYSGELFF.

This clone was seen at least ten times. CDR3 amino acids: CASRQGVVTGELFF. CDR3 nucleotides: TGTGCCAGTCGACAGGGAGTGGTCACCGGGGAGCTGTTTTTT. The V and J genes are TRBV11-3 and TRBJ2-2; 7 nucleotides align to TRBD1. This CDR3 region has 14 residues. The junction had 8 bases not matched to a gene; V was cut back by 9 bases and J by 4 bases. Germline assignment: CDR1 SGHNT and CDR2 YENEEA.

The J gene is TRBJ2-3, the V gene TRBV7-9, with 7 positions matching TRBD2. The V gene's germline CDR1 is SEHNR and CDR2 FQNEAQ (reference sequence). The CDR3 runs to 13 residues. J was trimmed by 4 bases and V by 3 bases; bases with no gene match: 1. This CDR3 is CASSFGGADTQYF. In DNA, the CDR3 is TGTGCCAGCAGCTTTGGGGGGGCAGATACGCAGTATTTT. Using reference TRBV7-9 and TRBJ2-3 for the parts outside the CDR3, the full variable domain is DTGVSQNPRHKITKRGQNVTFRCDPISEHNRLYWYRQTLGQGPEFLTYFQNEAQLEKSRLLSDRFSAERPKGSFSTLEIQRTEQGDSAMYLCASSFGGADTQYFGPGTRLTVL.

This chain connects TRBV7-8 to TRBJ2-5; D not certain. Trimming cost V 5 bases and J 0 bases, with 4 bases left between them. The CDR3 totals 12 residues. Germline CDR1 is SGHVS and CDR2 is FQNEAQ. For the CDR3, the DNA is TGTGCCAGCAGCCAGAACCAAGAGACCCAGTACTTC. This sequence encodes CASSQNQETQYF.

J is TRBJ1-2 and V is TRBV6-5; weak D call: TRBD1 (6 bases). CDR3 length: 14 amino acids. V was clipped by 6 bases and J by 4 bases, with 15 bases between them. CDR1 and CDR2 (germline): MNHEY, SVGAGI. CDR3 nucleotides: TGTGCCAGCAGGACACTGGACAGTCTCTATGGCTACACCTTC. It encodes CASRTLDSLYGYTF.

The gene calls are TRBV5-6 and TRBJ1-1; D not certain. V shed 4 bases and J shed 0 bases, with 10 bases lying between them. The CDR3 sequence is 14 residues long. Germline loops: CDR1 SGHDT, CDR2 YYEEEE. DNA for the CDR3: TGTGCCAGCAGCCTGAGGCTAATGAACACTGAAGCTTTCTTT. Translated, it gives CASSLRLMNTEAFF.

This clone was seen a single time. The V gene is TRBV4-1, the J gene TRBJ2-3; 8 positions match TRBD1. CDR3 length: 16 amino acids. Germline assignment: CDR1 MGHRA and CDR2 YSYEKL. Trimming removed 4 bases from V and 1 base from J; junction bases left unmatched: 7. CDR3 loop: CASSPRQGPGTDTQYF. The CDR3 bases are TGCGCCAGCAGCCCAAGACAGGGGCCTGGCACAGATACGCAGTATTTT.

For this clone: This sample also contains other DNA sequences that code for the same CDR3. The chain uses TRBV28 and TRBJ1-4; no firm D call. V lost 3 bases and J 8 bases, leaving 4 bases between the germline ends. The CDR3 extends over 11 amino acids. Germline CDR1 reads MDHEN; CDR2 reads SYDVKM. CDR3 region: CASSFREKLFF. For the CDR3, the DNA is TGTGCCAGCAGTTTTCGGGAAAAACTGTTTTTT.

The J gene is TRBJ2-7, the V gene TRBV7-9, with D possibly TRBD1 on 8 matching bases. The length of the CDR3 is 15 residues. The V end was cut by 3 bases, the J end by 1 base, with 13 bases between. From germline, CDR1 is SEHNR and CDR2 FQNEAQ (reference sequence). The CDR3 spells CASSFIQGGSYEQYF. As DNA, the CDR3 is TGTGCCAGCAGCTTTATACAGGGGGGGTCCTACGAGCAGTACTTC.

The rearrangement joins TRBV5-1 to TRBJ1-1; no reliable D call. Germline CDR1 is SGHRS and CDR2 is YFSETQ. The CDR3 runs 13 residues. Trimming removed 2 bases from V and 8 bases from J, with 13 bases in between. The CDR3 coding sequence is TGCGCCAGCAGCTTTAGAGGTGCGGAGGAAGCTTTCTTT. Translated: CASSFRGAEEAFF. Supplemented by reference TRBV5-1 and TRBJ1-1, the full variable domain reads KAGVTQTPRYLIKTRGQQVTLSCSPISGHRSVSWYQQTPGQGLQFLFEYFSETQRNKGNFPGRFSGRQFSNSRSEMNVSTLELGDSALYLCASSFRGAEEAFFGQGTRLTVV.

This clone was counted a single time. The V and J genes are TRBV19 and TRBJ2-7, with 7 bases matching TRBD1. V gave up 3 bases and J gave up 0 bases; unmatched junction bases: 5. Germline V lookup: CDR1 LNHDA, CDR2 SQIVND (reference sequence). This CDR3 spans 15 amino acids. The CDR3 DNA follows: TGTGCCAGTAGTATTGTAGGGGGCAACTCCTACGAGCAGTACTTC. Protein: CASSIVGGNSYEQYF. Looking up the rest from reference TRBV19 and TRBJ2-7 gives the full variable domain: DGGITQSPKYLFRKEGQNVTLSCEQNLNHDAMYWYRQDPGQGLRLIYYSQIVNDFQKGDIAEGYSVSREKKESFPLTVTSAQKNPTAFYLCASSIVGGNSYEQYFGPGTRLTVT.

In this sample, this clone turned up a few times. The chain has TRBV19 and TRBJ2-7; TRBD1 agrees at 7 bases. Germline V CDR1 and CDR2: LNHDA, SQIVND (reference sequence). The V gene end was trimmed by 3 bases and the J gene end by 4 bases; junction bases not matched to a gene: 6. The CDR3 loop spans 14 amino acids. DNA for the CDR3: TGTGCCAGTAGTATTACCGGGACAGCTTACGAGCAGTACTTC. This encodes CASSITGTAYEQYF.

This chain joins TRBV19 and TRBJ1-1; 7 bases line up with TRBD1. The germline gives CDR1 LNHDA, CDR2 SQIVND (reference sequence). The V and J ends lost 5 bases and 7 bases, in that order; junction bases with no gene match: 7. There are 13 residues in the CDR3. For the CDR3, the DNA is TGTGCCAGTAGTTTGGCAGGGGGATTTGAAGCTTTCTTT. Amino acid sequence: CASSLAGGFEAFF.

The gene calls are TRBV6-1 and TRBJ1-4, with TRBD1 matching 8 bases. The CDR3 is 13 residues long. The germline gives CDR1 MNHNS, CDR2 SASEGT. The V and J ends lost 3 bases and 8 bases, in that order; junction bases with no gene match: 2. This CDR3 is CASSDRGREKLFF. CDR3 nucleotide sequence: TGTGCCAGCAGTGACAGGGGGCGGGAAAAACTGTTTTTT.

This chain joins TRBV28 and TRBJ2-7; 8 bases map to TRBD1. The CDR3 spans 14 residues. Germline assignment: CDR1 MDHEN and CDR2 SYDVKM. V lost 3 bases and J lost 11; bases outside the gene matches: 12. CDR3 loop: CASSFPLRQGRKYF. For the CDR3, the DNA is TGTGCCAGCAGTTTTCCTTTGCGACAGGGGCGGAAGTACTTC.

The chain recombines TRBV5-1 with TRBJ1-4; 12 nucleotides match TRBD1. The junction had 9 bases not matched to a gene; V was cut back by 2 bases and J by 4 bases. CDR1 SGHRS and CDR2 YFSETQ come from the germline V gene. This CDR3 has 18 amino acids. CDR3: CASSFVKGTGGINEKLFF. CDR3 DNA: TGCGCCAGCAGCTTCGTAAAAGGGACAGGGGGCATTAATGAAAAACTGTTTTTT. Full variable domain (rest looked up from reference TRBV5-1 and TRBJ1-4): KAGVTQTPRYLIKTRGQQVTLSCSPISGHRSVSWYQQTPGQGLQFLFEYFSETQRNKGNFPGRFSGRQFSNSRSEMNVSTLELGDSALYLCASSFVKGTGGINEKLFFGSGTQLSVL.

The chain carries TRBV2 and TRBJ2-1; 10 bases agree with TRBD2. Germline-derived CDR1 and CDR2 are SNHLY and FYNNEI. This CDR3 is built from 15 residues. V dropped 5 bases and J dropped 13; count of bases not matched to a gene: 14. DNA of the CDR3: TGTGCCAGCAGTCCAGGGCGGGGACTAGCGAGAGGACAGTTCTTC. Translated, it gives CASSPGRGLARGQFF.

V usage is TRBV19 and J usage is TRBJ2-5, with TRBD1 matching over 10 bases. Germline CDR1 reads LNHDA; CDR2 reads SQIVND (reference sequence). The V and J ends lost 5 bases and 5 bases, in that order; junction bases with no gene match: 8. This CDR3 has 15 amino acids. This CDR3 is CASSSRDRGRETQYF. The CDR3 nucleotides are TGTGCCAGTAGTTCCCGGGACAGGGGAAGGGAGACCCAGTACTTC.

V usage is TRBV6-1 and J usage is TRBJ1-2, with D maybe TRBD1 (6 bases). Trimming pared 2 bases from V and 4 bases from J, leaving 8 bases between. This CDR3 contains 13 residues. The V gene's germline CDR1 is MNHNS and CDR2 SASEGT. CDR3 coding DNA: TGTGCCAGCAGTGAATCCAGGGGCTATGGCTACACCTTC. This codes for CASSESRGYGYTF.

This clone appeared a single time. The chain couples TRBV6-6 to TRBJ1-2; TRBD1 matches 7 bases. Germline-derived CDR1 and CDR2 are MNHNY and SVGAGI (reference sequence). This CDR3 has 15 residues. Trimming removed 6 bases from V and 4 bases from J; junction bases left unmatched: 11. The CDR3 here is CASSSPRTGIYGYTF. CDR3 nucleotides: TGTGCCAGCAGCAGTCCTAGGACAGGCATCTATGGCTACACCTTC.

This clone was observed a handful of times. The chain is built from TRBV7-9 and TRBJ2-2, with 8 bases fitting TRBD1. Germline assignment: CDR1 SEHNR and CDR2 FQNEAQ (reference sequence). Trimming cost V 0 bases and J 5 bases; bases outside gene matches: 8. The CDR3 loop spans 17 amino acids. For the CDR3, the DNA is TGTGCCAGCAGCTTAGCGTGGCAGGGGGCAAAGACCGGGGAGCTGTTTTTT. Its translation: CASSLAWQGAKTGELFF.

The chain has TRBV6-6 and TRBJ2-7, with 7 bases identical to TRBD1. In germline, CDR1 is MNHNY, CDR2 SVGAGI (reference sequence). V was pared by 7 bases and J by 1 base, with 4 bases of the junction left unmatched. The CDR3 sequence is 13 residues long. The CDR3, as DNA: TGTGCCAGCAACGCCAGGGGGTCCTACGAGCAGTACTTC. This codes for CASNARGSYEQYF.